What follows is one T cell receptor (beta chain) and its context. The antigen remains unidentified. The data stem from a study of persistence of HIV-infected CD4 T cells. The immunoSEQ assay was version 4, run in survey mode. The repertoire was sequenced with immunoSEQ multiplex PCR; TCRdb's copy has only in-frame clones and lacks some. The sample has some 39,000 clones; more than 75% are singletons. The stimulus was an HIV-1 Gag 15-mer peptide pool, 0.85 to 1 ug/peptide/mL. CD40L/CD69 double-negative CD45RO-high memory CD4+ T cells were collected. Unmatched junction bases numbered 6, after V lost 6 bases and J lost 3 bases. Per the germline V gene, CDR1 is MRHNA and CDR2 is SNTAGT. This CDR3 comprises 17 residues.

The source of this sequence is an adult with HIV. The donor label of this sample is uncertain. This sequence joins TRBV6-4 and TRBJ2-6; TRBD2 agrees at 12 bases. This specimen was cultured CD4+ T cells from PBMCs, taken from a patient who received antiretroviral therapy. As DNA, the CDR3 is TGTGCCAGCAGCCCTCTAGCGGGGGGGGATGGGGCCAACGTCCTGACTTTC. Residues: CASSPLAGGDGANVLTF.